The 20 T cell receptor beta chains in this list originate from one sample, sequenced in a study of beta chain features in type 1 diabetes. Study conclusions and caveats: Moderately but significantly shorter TCRB CDR3s were found in Type 1 diabetes patients in all four CD4+ subsets.

The isolated RNA, all of it, was reverse transcribed, so expressed TCRB transcripts were what got sequenced. Assay: immunoSEQ multiplex PCR; the TCRdb copy retains only in-frame clones and omits some. Altogether roughly 350,000 clones are present, 9.6% being singletons, with the ten largest covering approximately 0.55%. These receptors' antigens are unknown. Material for sequencing was central memory CD4+ T cells from blood. These receptors were taken from a man aged 25 to 40 with type 1 diabetes.

The rearrangement links TRBV28 to TRBJ2-2; perhaps TRBD1 as D (6 bases). Germline V gene lookup returns CDR1 MDHEN and CDR2 SYDVKM. The CDR3 is made up of 14 amino acids. The ends were cut back, 10 bases at V and 2 bases at J, with 14 bases in the middle. The CDR3 region is CATGGRTNTGELFF. In nucleotides, the CDR3 is TGTGCCACTGGGGGCAGAACAAACACCGGGGAGCTGTTTTTT.

J is TRBJ2-7 and V is TRBV6-5, with 8 bases lining up with TRBD2. The V and J ends lost 6 bases and 3 bases, in that order; junction bases with no gene match: 7. Germline CDR1 reads MNHEY; CDR2 reads SVGAGI. The CDR3 consists of 14 residues. CDR3 sequence: CASSPRGGSYEQYF. CDR3 nucleotides: TGTGCCAGCAGCCCACGGGGGGGTAGCTACGAGCAGTACTTC.

The chain has TRBV18 and TRBJ2-2, with D maybe TRBD1 (5 bases). The V gene's germline CDR1 is KGHSH and CDR2 LQKENI. Trimming cost V 1 base and J 4 bases, with 16 bases left between them. The CDR3 contains 17 residues. This CDR3 is CASSPQGPWVSTGELFF. The DNA of the CDR3 is TGTGCCAGCTCACCACAGGGGCCGTGGGTCTCCACCGGGGAGCTGTTTTTT.

This clone came up many times. V is TRBV2 and J is TRBJ2-3; TRBD2 might be the D (6 bases). Germline-derived CDR1 and CDR2 are SNHLY and FYNNEI. V shed 8 bases and J shed 4 bases, with 13 bases lying between them. This CDR3 contains 13 residues. The CDR3 DNA reads as TGTGCCAGCCGACGGGAGCACTCAGATACGCAGTATTTT. Its protein is CASRREHSDTQYF.

The rearrangement joins TRBV27 to TRBJ1-1, with TRBD1 as a possible D gene (5 bases). CDR3 size: 15 residues. V lost 2 bases to trimming and J lost 0 bases, with 10 bases between them. CDR1 is MNHEY and CDR2 is SMNVEV in the germline V gene (reference sequence). The CDR3 is CASSLVSGMNTEAFF. The DNA of the CDR3 is TGTGCCAGCAGTTTAGTGTCAGGGATGAACACTGAAGCTTTCTTT.

J is TRBJ1-4 and V is TRBV6-6; TRBD1 is a possible D gene (5 bases). Germline assignment: CDR1 MNHNY and CDR2 SVGAGI (reference sequence). This CDR3 spans 13 amino acids. Trimming left V 6 bases short and J 7 bases short, with 12 bases between. CDR3 in amino acids: CASRLGTGEKLFF. CDR3 sequence (DNA): TGTGCCAGCAGGCTCGGGACTGGTGAAAAACTGTTTTTT.

The gene calls are TRBV5-5 and TRBJ1-2; 8 nucleotides line up with TRBD1. The CDR3 has 15 amino acids. J was trimmed by 2 bases and V by 4 bases; bases with no gene match: 7. Germline V gives CDR1 SGHKS, CDR2 YYEKEE (reference sequence). CDR3 in DNA: TGTGCCAGCAGCCTAGGACAGGGTGGGAACTATGGCTACACCTTC. This encodes CASSLGQGGNYGYTF.

The CDR3 DNA follows: TGTGCCAGCAGTGATCGCCTGGGTGACTTATATGGCTACACCTTC. It specifies CASSDRLGDLYGYTF. V usage is TRBV6-6 and J usage is TRBJ1-2, with D unresolved. Germline-derived CDR1 and CDR2 are MNHNY and SVGAGI (reference sequence). V lost 5 bases to trimming and J lost 5 bases, with 18 bases between them. The CDR3 runs 15 residues.

This sequence joins TRBV29-1 and TRBJ2-7; D not certain. CDR1 and CDR2 from the germline V gene are SQVTM and ANQGSEA. This CDR3 is built from 13 residues. The germline V and J ends were trimmed by 7 bases and 0 bases, with 13 bases remaining between them. The CDR3 is CSAVAPSSYEQYF. CDR3 in DNA: TGCAGCGCTGTAGCTCCCAGCTCCTACGAGCAGTACTTC.

This clone was seen a few times. The chain links TRBV6-6 to TRBJ2-5, with D tentatively TRBD1 or TRBD2 (6 bases each). CDR3 length equals 13 residues. Trimming removed 7 bases from V and 5 bases from J, with 14 bases in between. Germline V gene lookup returns CDR1 MNHNY and CDR2 SVGAGI (reference sequence). The CDR3 protein is CASTLRGGETQYF. The CDR3 DNA is TGTGCCAGCACCCTGCGAGGGGGGGAGACCCAGTACTTC.

This clone was detected ten times or more. The CDR3 sequence: CASSVQGQGNTGELFF. The CDR3 bases are TGTGCCAGCAGCGTTCAGGGACAGGGGAACACCGGGGAGCTGTTTTTT. This sequence joins TRBV9 and TRBJ2-2; 9 bases line up with TRBD1. Germline CDR1 and CDR2: SGDLS and YYNGEE. The junction had 3 bases not matched to a gene; V was cut back by 2 bases and J by 1 base. This CDR3 is 16 amino acids long.

The chain combines TRBV6-5 with TRBJ2-3; D not certain. Trimming took off 5 bases at V and 2 bases at J, with 14 bases between the two ends. The CDR3 has 15 amino acids. The germline V gene has CDR1 MNHEY and CDR2 SVGAGI. CDR3 nucleotides: TGTGCCAGCAGTAGCCCCCTGGAGATCACAGATACGCAGTATTTT. As protein: CASSSPLEITDTQYF.

CDR3 residues: CASSLGYAGYEQYF. The CDR3 region has the DNA TGTGCCAGCAGCTTAGGGTACGCCGGCTACGAGCAGTACTTC. The chain has TRBV7-9 and TRBJ2-7; unclear D gene. CDR1 and CDR2 (germline): SEHNR, FQNEAQ (reference sequence). The V end was cut by 1 base, the J end by 3 bases, with 10 bases between. This CDR3 contains 14 residues.

This clone was seen a handful of times. This chain joins TRBV5-1 and TRBJ1-5; TRBD1 aligns across 10 bases. Germline V CDR1 and CDR2: SGHRS, YFSETQ. V lost 4 bases and J lost 2; bases outside the gene matches: 6. CDR3 length: 16 amino acids. DNA of the CDR3: TGCGCCAGCAGCGATGGACAGGGGGGAGGCAATCAGCCCCAGCATTTT. Its protein is CASSDGQGGGNQPQHF. Complete variable domain (other parts from reference TRBV5-1 and TRBJ1-5): KAGVTQTPRYLIKTRGQQVTLSCSPISGHRSVSWYQQTPGQGLQFLFEYFSETQRNKGNFPGRFSGRQFSNSRSEMNVSTLELGDSALYLCASSDGQGGGNQPQHFGDGTRLSIL.

The rearrangement uses TRBV15 and TRBJ2-7; D is uncertain. The CDR3 extends over 13 amino acids. Trimming pared 0 bases from V and 3 bases from J, leaving 6 bases between. From germline, CDR1 is LNHNV and CDR2 YYDKDF (reference sequence). This CDR3 is CATSREVHYEQYF. CDR3 nucleotide sequence: TGTGCCACCAGCAGAGAAGTCCACTACGAGCAGTACTTC.

This clone was detected a few times. The V call is TRBV6-6, the J call TRBJ1-5; maybe TRBD1 (6 bases). V lost 2 bases and J lost 5, with 13 bases in between. CDR1 and CDR2 (germline): MNHNY, SVGAGI (reference sequence). The length of the CDR3 is 15 residues. The CDR3 protein is CASSYAGDLDQPQHF. The DNA of the CDR3 is TGTGCCAGCAGTTACGCAGGGGATTTGGATCAGCCCCAGCATTTT.

This clone was detected a few times. The rearrangement uses TRBV2 and TRBJ2-7; TRBD1 is a possible D gene (7 bases). CDR3 length: 14 residues. Trimming shortened V by 6 bases and J by 3 bases, and 15 bases separated the two germline ends. Per the germline V gene, CDR1 is SNHLY and CDR2 is FYNNEI. The CDR3 is CASRGGDRVYEQYF. In nucleotides, the CDR3 is TGTGCCAGCAGGGGCGGGGACAGAGTCTACGAGCAGTACTTC. The full variable domain, in which reference TRBV2 and TRBJ2-7 provide the parts outside the CDR3, is EPEVTQTPSHQVTQMGQEVILRCVPISNHLYFYWYRQILGQKVEFLVSFYNNEISEKSEIFDDQFSVERPDGSNFTLKIRSTKLEDSAMYFCASRGGDRVYEQYFGPGTRLTVT.

The rearrangement uses TRBV2 and TRBJ1-1; D perhaps matches TRBD1 (6 bases). Per the germline V gene, CDR1 is SNHLY and CDR2 is FYNNEI. V lost 2 bases to trimming and J lost 7 bases, with 11 bases between them. The CDR3 is made up of 13 amino acids. The CDR3 sequence is CASSEKEGVEAFF. For the CDR3, the DNA is TGTGCCAGCAGTGAAAAGGAGGGGGTTGAAGCTTTCTTT.

This clone was observed a handful of times. This chain uses TRBV30 with TRBJ1-4; D may be TRBD1 (6 bases). This CDR3 region has 15 residues. Between the trimmed V and J ends, which lost 1 base and 10 bases, there was a span of 19 bases. The germline CDR1 and CDR2 sequences are GTSNPN and SVGIG (reference sequence). CDR3 sequence: CAWSEPQGVGGKLFF. CDR3 bases: TGTGCCTGGAGTGAACCACAGGGAGTTGGCGGAAAACTGTTTTTT. Based on the CDR3 plus reference TRBV30 and TRBJ1-4, the full variable domain is SQTIHQWPATLVQPVGSPLSLECTVEGTSNPNLYWYRQAAGRGLQLLFYSVGIGQISSEVPQNLSASRPQDRQFILSSKKLLLSDSGFYLCAWSEPQGVGGKLFFGSGTQLSVL.

This clone was detected only a few times. The chain employs TRBV7-3 and TRBJ2-1; TRBD1 matches at 10 bases. Per germline, CDR1 SGHTA and CDR2 FQGTGA. V was clipped by 5 bases and J by 4 bases; unmatched bases: 2. The CDR3 contains 14 residues. The CDR3 spells CASSVDRGYNEQFF. The CDR3 nucleotides are TGTGCCAGCAGCGTGGACAGGGGGTACAATGAGCAGTTCTTC.